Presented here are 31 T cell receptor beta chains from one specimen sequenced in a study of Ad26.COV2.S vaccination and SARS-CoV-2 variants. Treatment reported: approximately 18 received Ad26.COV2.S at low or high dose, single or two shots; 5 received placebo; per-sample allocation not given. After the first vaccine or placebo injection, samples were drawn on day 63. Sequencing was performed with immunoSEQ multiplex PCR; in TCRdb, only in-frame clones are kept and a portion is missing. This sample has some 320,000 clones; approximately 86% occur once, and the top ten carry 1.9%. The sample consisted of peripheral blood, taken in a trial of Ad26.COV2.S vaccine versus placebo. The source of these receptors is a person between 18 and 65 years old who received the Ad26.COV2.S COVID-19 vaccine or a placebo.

The CDR3 DNA follows: TGCGCCAGCAGCCGACCCACAGGGGGTGATGGCTACACCTTC. Translating gives CASSRPTGGDGYTF. The chain combines TRBV4-1 with TRBJ1-2; TRBD1 matches 8 bases. This CDR3 is 14 amino acids long. Trimming cost V 4 bases and J 6 bases; bases outside gene matches: 7. Germline CDR1 and CDR2: MGHRA and YSYEKL.

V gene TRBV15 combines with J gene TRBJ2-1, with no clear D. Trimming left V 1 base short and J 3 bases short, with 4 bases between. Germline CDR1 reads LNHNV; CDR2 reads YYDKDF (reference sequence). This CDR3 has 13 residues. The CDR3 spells CATSRGSYNEQFF. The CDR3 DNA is TGTGCCACCAGCAGAGGAAGCTACAATGAGCAGTTCTTC.

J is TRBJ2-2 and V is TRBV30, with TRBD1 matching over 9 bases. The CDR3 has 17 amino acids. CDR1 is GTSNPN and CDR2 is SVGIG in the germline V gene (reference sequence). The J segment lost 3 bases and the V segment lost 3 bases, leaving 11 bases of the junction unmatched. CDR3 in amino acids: CAWSPRDRAPDTGELFF. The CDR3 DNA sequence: TGTGCCTGGAGCCCCCGGGACAGGGCCCCCGACACCGGGGAGCTGTTTTTT.

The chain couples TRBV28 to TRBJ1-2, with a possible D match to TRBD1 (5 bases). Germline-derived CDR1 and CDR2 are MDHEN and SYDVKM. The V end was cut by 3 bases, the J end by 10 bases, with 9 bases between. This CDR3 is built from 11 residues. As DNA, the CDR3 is TGTGCCAGCAGTTTCCGGACACTCTACACCTTC. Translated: CASSFRTLYTF.

The CDR3 region has the DNA TGTGCCAGTAGTATTTGGCAGGGGGACTATAATTCACCCCTCCACTTT. Residues: CASSIWQGDYNSPLHF. J is TRBJ1-6 and V is TRBV19; 7 nucleotides agree with TRBD1. Unmatched junction bases numbered 5, after V lost 3 bases and J lost 3 bases. Germline CDR1 and CDR2: LNHDA and SQIVND (reference sequence). The CDR3 is made up of 16 amino acids. Using reference TRBV19 and TRBJ1-6 for the parts outside the CDR3, the full variable domain is DGGITQSPKYLFRKEGQNVTLSCEQNLNHDAMYWYRQDPGQGLRLIYYSQIVNDFQKGDIAEGYSVSREKKESFPLTVTSAQKNPTAFYLCASSIWQGDYNSPLHFGNGTRLTVT.

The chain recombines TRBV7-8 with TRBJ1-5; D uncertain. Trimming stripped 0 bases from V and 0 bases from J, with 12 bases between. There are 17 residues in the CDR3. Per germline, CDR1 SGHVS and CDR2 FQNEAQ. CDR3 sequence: CASSLARWQNSNQPQHF. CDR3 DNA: TGTGCCAGCAGCTTAGCTCGCTGGCAGAATAGCAATCAGCCCCAGCATTTT.

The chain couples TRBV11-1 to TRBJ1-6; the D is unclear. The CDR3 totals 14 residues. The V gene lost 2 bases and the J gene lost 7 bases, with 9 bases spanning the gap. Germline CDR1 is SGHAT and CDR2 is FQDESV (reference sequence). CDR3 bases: TGTGCCAGCAGCTTACTCGTAGAGAATTCACCCCTCCACTTT. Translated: CASSLLVENSPLHF.

CDR3 amino acids: CASSMEGDTQYF. In DNA, the CDR3 is TGCGCCAGCAGTATGGAGGGAGATACGCAGTATTTT. The rearrangement uses TRBV5-1 and TRBJ2-3, with D perhaps TRBD2 (6 bases). Between the trimmed V and J ends, which lost 5 bases and 5 bases, there was a span of 9 bases. CDR1 and CDR2 from the germline V gene are SGHRS and YFSETQ. The CDR3 runs 12 residues.

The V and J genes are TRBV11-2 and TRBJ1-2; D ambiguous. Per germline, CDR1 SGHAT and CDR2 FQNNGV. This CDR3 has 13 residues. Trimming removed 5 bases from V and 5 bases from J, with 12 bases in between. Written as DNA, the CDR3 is TGTGCCAGCAGCCCGGGGAAGCGTTATGGCTACACCTTC. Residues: CASSPGKRYGYTF.

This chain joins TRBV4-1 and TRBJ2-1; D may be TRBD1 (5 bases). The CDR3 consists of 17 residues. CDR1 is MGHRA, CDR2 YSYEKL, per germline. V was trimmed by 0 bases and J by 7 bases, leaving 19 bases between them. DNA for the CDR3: TGCGCCAGCAGCCAAGAAAAGCCGGACACCCTTTTGAATGAGCAGTTCTTC. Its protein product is CASSQEKPDTLLNEQFF.

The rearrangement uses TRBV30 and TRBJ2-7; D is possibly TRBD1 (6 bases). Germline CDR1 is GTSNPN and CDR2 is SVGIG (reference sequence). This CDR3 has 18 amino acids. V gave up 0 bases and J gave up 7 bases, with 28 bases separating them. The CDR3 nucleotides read TGTGCCTGGAGTGTGGGCATCAACCGGGCCAAGGGGGTATTGGAGCAGTACTTC. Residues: CAWSVGINRAKGVLEQYF.

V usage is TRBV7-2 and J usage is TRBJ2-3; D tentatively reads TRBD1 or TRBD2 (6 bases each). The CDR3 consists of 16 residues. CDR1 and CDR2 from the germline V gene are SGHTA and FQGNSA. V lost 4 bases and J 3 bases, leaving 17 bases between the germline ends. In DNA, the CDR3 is TGTGCCAGCAGCTGGGGCCCGGGGGCGGGTACAGATACGCAGTATTTT. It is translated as CASSWGPGAGTDTQYF.

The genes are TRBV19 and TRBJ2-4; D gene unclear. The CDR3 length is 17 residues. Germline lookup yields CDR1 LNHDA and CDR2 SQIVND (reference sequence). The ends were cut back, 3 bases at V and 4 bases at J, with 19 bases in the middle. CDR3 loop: CASSIFVQPLRKNIQYF. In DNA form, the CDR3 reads TGTGCCAGTAGTATCTTTGTCCAGCCACTCCGGAAAAACATTCAGTACTTC.

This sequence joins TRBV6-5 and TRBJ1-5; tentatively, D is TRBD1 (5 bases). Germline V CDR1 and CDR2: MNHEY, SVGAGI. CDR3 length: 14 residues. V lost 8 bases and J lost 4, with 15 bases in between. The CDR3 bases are TGTGCCAGCGGGCGCGGGAGGGGTAATCAGCCCCAGCATTTT. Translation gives CASGRGRGNQPQHF.

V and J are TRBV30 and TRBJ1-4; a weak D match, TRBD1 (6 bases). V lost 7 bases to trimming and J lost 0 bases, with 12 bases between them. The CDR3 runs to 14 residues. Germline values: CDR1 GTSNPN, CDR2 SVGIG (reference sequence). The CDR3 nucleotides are TGTGCCTCTCCTGGGGGGCCAACTAATGAAAAACTGTTTTTT. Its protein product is CASPGGPTNEKLFF.

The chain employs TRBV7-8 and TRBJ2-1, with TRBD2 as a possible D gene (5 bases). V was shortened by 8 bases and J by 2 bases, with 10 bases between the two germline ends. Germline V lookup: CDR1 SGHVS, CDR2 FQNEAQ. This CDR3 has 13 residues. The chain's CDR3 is CASQLGTYNEQFF. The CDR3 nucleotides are TGTGCCAGCCAACTAGGGACCTACAATGAGCAGTTCTTC.

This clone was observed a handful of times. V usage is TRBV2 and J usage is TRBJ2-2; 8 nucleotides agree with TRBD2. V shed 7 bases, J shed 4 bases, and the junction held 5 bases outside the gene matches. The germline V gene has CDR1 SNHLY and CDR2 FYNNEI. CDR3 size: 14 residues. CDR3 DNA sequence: TGTGCCAGCATTGCGGGGGGTATCACCGGGGAGCTGTTTTTT. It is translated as CASIAGGITGELFF.

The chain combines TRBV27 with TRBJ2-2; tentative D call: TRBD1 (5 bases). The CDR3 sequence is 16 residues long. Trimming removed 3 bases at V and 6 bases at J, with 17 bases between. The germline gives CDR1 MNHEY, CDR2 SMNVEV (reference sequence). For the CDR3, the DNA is TGTGCCAGCAGTTTGTTGGGCAGGGCGTTCGCCGGGGAGCTGTTTTTT. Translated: CASSLLGRAFAGELFF.

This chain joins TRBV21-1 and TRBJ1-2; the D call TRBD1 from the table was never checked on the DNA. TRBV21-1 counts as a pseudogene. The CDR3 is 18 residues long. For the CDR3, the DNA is TGTGCCAGCAGCAAAGTCGGTCACAGGGGGCGCGTGAGCTATGGCTACACCTTC. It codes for CASSKVGHRGRVSYGYTF.

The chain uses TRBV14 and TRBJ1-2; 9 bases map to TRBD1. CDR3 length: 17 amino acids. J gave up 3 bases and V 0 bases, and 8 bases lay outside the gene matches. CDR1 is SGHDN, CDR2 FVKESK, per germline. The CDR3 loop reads CASSQDQGTGYYYGYTF. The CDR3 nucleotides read TGTGCCAGCAGCCAAGATCAGGGGACAGGGTACTACTATGGCTACACCTTC.

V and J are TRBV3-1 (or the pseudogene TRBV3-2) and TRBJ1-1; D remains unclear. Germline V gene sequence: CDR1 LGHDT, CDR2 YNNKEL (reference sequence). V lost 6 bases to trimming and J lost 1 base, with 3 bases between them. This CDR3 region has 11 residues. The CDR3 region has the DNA TGTGCCAGCAGGGCGAACACTGAAGCTTTCTTT. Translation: CASRANTEAFF.

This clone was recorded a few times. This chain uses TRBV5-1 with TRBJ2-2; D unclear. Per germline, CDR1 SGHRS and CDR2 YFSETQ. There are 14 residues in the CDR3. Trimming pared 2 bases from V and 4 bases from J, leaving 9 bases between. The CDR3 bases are TGCGCCAGCAGCTTCCGGAGTGGCACCGGGGAGCTGTTTTTT. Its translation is CASSFRSGTGELFF.

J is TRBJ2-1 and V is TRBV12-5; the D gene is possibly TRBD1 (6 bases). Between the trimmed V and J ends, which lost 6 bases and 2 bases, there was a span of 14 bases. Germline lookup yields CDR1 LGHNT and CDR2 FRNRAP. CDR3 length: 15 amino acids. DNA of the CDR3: TGTGCTAGTGGCCAAGGGAACAGGGCCTACAATGAGCAGTTCTTC. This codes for CASGQGNRAYNEQFF.

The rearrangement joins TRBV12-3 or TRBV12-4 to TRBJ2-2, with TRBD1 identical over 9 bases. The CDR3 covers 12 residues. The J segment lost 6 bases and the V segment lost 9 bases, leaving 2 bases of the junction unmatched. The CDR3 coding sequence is TGTGCCAGTCACAGGGGGCCCGGGGAGCTGTTTTTT. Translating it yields CASHRGPGELFF.

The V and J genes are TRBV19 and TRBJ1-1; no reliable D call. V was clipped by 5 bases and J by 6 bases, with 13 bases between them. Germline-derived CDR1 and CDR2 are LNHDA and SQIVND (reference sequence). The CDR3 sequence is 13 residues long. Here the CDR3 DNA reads TGTGCCAGTAGTTTGGATCCGGAGGCTGAAGCTTTCTTT. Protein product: CASSLDPEAEAFF.

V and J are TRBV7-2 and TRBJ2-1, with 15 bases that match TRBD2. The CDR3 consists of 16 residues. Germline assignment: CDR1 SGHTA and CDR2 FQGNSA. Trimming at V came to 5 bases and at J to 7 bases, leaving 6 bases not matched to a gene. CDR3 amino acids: CASSDHGTSGRNEQFF. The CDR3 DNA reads TGTGCCAGCAGCGATCACGGGACTAGCGGGAGGAATGAGCAGTTCTTC.

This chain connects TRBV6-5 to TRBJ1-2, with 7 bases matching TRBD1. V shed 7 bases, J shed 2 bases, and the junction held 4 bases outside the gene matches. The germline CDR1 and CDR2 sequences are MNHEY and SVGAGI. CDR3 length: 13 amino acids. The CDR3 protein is CASTLGQNYGYTF. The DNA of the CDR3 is TGTGCCAGCACTCTGGGACAGAACTATGGCTACACCTTC.

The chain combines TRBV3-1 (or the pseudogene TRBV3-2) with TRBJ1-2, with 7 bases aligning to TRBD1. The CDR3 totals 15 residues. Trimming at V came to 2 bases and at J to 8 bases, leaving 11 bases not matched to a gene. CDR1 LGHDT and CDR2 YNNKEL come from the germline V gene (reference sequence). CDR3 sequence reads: CASSQTTGFVEGYTF. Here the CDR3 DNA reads TGTGCCAGCAGCCAAACGACAGGGTTCGTTGAGGGCTACACCTTC.

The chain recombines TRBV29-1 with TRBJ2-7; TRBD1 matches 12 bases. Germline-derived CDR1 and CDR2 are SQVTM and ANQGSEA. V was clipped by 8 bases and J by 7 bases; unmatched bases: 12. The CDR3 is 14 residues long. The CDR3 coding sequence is TGCAGCTTCACGGGGACAGGGGGCATCGGAGAGCAGTACTTC. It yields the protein CSFTGTGGIGEQYF.

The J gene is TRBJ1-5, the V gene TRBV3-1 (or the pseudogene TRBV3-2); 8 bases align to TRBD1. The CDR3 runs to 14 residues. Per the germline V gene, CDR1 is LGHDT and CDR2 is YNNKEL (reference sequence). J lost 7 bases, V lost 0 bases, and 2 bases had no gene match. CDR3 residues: CASSQENRGQPQHF. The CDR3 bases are TGTGCCAGCAGCCAAGAAAACAGGGGGCAGCCCCAGCATTTT.

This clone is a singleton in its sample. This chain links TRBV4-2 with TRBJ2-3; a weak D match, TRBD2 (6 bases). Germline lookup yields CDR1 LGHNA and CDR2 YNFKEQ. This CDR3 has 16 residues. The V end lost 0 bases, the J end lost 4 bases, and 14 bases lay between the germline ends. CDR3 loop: CASSQDETSRADTQYF. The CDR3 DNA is TGTGCCAGCAGCCAAGATGAAACTAGCAGGGCAGATACGCAGTATTTT.